Each of the 27 T cell receptor beta chains below was sequenced from the same sample in a study of T-cell memory formation after mild COVID-19. TCRdb independently ran MiXCR on the 5' RACE reads; one entry per CDR3 protein. Of 92,000 or so distinct CDR3 sequences in the sample, around 13% were seen once. The sequenced sample was PBMCs or a T cell subset sorted from them (not recorded which). Source of these receptors: an adult woman who had mild COVID-19 (a few samples of this study predate the infection). Cell type and time point are not known.

This clonotype was counted only a few times. The chain joins TRBV10-3 to TRBJ2-1; D is undetermined. The CDR3 contains 13 residues. CDR1 is ENHRY, CDR2 SYGVKD, per germline. Trimming stripped 7 bases from V and 5 bases from J, with 12 bases between. For the CDR3, the DNA is TGTGCCATCACCTCCGGCGCCCACAATGAGCAGTTCTTC. It translates to CAITSGAHNEQFF.

This chain links TRBV6-5 with TRBJ2-7, with TRBD1 identical over 8 bases. Germline trimming cut 2 bases from V and 5 bases from J; bases unmatched to any gene: 5. CDR3 size: 14 residues. Germline V lookup: CDR1 MNHEY, CDR2 SVGAGI. CDR3 region: CASSYRQGNHEQYF. The DNA of the CDR3 is TGTGCCAGCAGTTACCGACAGGGGAACCACGAGCAGTACTTC.

This clonotype has a handful of counts. The V and J genes are TRBV7-9 and TRBJ2-7; D perhaps matches TRBD1 (6 bases). Germline CDR1 SEHNR, CDR2 FQNEAQ (reference sequence). Trimming removed 5 bases at V and 0 bases at J, with 11 bases between. There are 14 residues in the CDR3. CDR3 nucleotides: TGTGCCAGCAGCCACAGGGAGAGCTCCTACGAGCAGTACTTC. This gives the protein CASSHRESSYEQYF. The full variable domain, in which reference TRBV7-9 and TRBJ2-7 provide the parts outside the CDR3, is DTGVSQNPRHKITKRGQNVTFRCDPISEHNRLYWYRQTLGQGPEFLTYFQNEAQLEKSRLLSDRFSAERPKGSFSTLEIQRTEQGDSAMYLCASSHRESSYEQYFGPGTRLTVT.

This clonotype was detected a few times. J is TRBJ2-2 and V is TRBV2; D might be TRBD1 (5 bases). The CDR3 runs to 14 residues. The germline CDR1 and CDR2 sequences are SNHLY and FYNNEI. V lost 8 bases and J 4 bases, leaving 14 bases between the germline ends. CDR3 amino acids: CASSDMIRTGELFF. The CDR3 DNA sequence: TGTGCCAGCTCGGACATGATACGCACCGGGGAGCTGTTTTTT.

This clonotype was found many times. This chain connects TRBV27 to TRBJ2-7; TRBD1 matches at 9 bases. This CDR3 has 15 amino acids. CDR1 and CDR2 from the germline V gene are MNHEY and SMNVEV (reference sequence). The trim removed 2 bases at V and 4 bases at J, leaving 6 bases unmatched. The CDR3 nucleotides read TGTGCCAGCAGTTTAGTTGGGACAGGGTTTTACGAGCAGTACTTC. As protein: CASSLVGTGFYEQYF.

At least ten counts were recorded for this clonotype. The CDR3 reads CASSQEGTTGANVLTF. The CDR3 bases are TGTGCCAGCAGCCAAGAAGGTACCACTGGGGCCAACGTCCTGACTTTC. This sequence joins TRBV4-2 and TRBJ2-6; unclear D gene. CDR1 and CDR2 from the germline V gene are LGHNA and YNFKEQ. Between the trimmed V and J ends, which lost 0 bases and 2 bases, there was a span of 8 bases. The CDR3 loop spans 16 amino acids.

The V and J genes are TRBV4-2 and TRBJ2-7; 8 bases match TRBD1. J gave up 3 bases and V 0 bases, and 1 base lay outside the gene matches. The CDR3 is 14 amino acids. Germline V gene sequence: CDR1 LGHNA, CDR2 YNFKEQ. CDR3 loop: CASSQDTGGYEQYF. The CDR3 region has the DNA TGTGCCAGCAGCCAAGACACAGGGGGCTACGAGCAGTACTTC.

This chain connects TRBV12-5 to TRBJ2-1; possibly TRBD1 for D (5 bases). V gave up 1 base and J gave up 7 bases, with 8 bases separating them. Germline CDR1 and CDR2: LGHNT and FRNRAP. The CDR3 runs 13 residues. The CDR3 bases are TGTGCTAGTGGTTTGGGACAGACTAATGAGCAGTTCTTC. This translates into CASGLGQTNEQFF.

The chain combines TRBV7-9 with TRBJ2-1; 7 bases match TRBD2. The J segment lost 9 bases and the V segment lost 5 bases, leaving 10 bases of the junction unmatched. Germline-derived CDR1 and CDR2 are SEHNR and FQNEAQ (reference sequence). The CDR3 is 14 residues long. The DNA for the CDR3 is TGTGCCAGCAGCCCAGGACTAGGGGCACTTGAGCAGTTCTTC. Protein: CASSPGLGALEQFF.

The chain is built from TRBV24-1 and TRBJ1-2, with unresolved D. Germline CDR1 is KGHDR and CDR2 is SFDVKD. The CDR3 totals 11 residues. V gave up 2 bases and J gave up 8 bases, with 5 bases separating them. This CDR3 is CATSDSAGYTF. In DNA, the CDR3 is TGTGCCACCAGTGATTCGGCAGGCTACACCTTC.

This sequence joins TRBV5-1 and TRBJ2-7, with TRBD1 matching over 11 bases. The CDR3 totals 14 residues. The ends lost 4 bases at V and 3 bases at J; junction bases unmatched: 3. CDR1 SGHRS and CDR2 YFSETQ come from the germline V gene. CDR3 nucleotides: TGCGCCAGCAGCCAGGACAGGGGGCACTACGAGCAGTACTTC. Residues: CASSQDRGHYEQYF. Full variable domain (rest looked up from reference TRBV5-1 and TRBJ2-7): KAGVTQTPRYLIKTRGQQVTLSCSPISGHRSVSWYQQTPGQGLQFLFEYFSETQRNKGNFPGRFSGRQFSNSRSEMNVSTLELGDSALYLCASSQDRGHYEQYFGPGTRLTVT.

The rearrangement links TRBV6-1 to TRBJ2-1; perhaps TRBD2 as D (5 bases). Germline lookup yields CDR1 MNHNS and CDR2 SASEGT. V was trimmed by 10 bases and J by 4 bases, leaving 17 bases between them. CDR3 length: 14 residues. The CDR3 loop reads CATRRTSQYNEQFF. The CDR3 DNA reads as TGTGCCACTAGGCGGACTTCACAATACAATGAGCAGTTCTTC.

The CDR3 DNA follows: TGTGCCAGCAGTTTAGAAGTGGACACCGGGGAGCTGTTTTTT. The encoded protein is CASSLEVDTGELFF. V and J are TRBV12-3 or TRBV12-4 and TRBJ2-2; D is ambiguous. The CDR3 contains 14 residues. Trimming removed 1 base from V and 3 bases from J, with 6 bases in between.

This clonotype has more than one count but fewer than ten. CDR3 region: CSARDFHGTGEYEQYF. The CDR3 DNA reads as TGCAGTGCTAGAGACTTCCACGGGACAGGCGAATACGAGCAGTACTTC. The V call is TRBV20-1, the J call TRBJ2-7, with 8 bases aligning to TRBD1. Germline V CDR1 and CDR2: DFQATT, SNEGSKA (reference sequence). V was pared by 0 bases and J by 4 bases, with 11 bases of the junction left unmatched. The CDR3 is 16 amino acids.

The gene calls are TRBV29-1 and TRBJ2-1; D gene uncertain. The V gene lost 6 bases and the J gene lost 9 bases, with 30 bases spanning the gap. Germline V gene lookup returns CDR1 SQVTM and CDR2 ANQGSEA. The CDR3 extends over 17 amino acids. CDR3 DNA: TGCAGCGTACCCCTTTCCGGTTTCGGAAGAGGCCTTGGTGAGCAGTTCTTC. Protein: CSVPLSGFGRGLGEQFF.

The gene calls are TRBV19 and TRBJ2-3; D not resolved. The V end lost 5 bases, the J end lost 4 bases, and 13 bases lay between the germline ends. Germline V gives CDR1 LNHDA, CDR2 SQIVND (reference sequence). This CDR3 region has 14 residues. Written as DNA, the CDR3 is TGTGCCAGTAGTCCCAGTGGTGGACCAGATACGCAGTATTTT. As protein: CASSPSGGPDTQYF.

The rearrangement uses TRBV12-3 or TRBV12-4 and TRBJ2-2, with TRBD1 as a possible D gene (6 bases). The CDR3 is 16 residues long. The ends were cut back, 5 bases at V and 4 bases at J, with 17 bases in the middle. CDR3 coding DNA: TGTGCCAGCAGTCCCCGGGACAAGCCGGGCACCGGGGAGCTGTTTTTT. This encodes CASSPRDKPGTGELFF.

This clonotype was observed a few times. The chain recombines TRBV6-5 with TRBJ1-1; tentative D call: TRBD1 (5 bases). Trimming took 2 bases from V and 7 from J, leaving 17 bases between them. The V gene's germline CDR1 is MNHEY and CDR2 SVGAGI. The CDR3 length is 15 residues. The CDR3 loop reads CASSYVVGGVHEAFF. In DNA form, the CDR3 reads TGTGCCAGCAGTTACGTCGTAGGAGGGGTTCATGAAGCTTTCTTT.

The sample holds a few counts of this clonotype. This sequence joins TRBV7-6 and TRBJ2-7; weak D call: TRBD1 (6 bases). V shed 2 bases and J shed 6 bases, with 11 bases lying between them. Germline values: CDR1 SGHVS, CDR2 FNYEAQ. The CDR3 is 13 residues long. The CDR3 nucleotides read TGTGCCAGCAGCTTAATGCAGGGGCGCGAGCAGTACTTC. As protein: CASSLMQGREQYF. Using reference TRBV7-6 and TRBJ2-7 for the parts outside the CDR3, the full variable domain is GAGVSQSPRYKVTKRGQDVALRCDPISGHVSLYWYRQALGQGPEFLTYFNYEAQQDKSGLPNDRFSAERPEGSISTLTIQRTEQRDSAMYRCASSLMQGREQYFGPGTRLTVT.

This clonotype appeared a few times. The rearrangement joins TRBV12-3 or TRBV12-4 to TRBJ2-3; the D is unclear. The CDR3 consists of 15 residues. Trimming removed 0 bases from V and 2 bases from J, with 9 bases in between. The DNA of the CDR3 is TGTGCCAGCAGTTTAGCAGGACCTTTCACAGATACGCAGTATTTT. It is translated as CASSLAGPFTDTQYF.

The gene calls are TRBV10-2 and TRBJ2-1, with D hard to call. The CDR3 consists of 10 residues. The V and J ends lost 4 bases and 6 bases respectively, with 1 base between them. Per the germline V gene, CDR1 is WSHSY and CDR2 is SAAADI. CDR3 nucleotides: TGCGCCAGCAGTGGCAATGAGCAGTTCTTC. It is translated as CASSGNEQFF.

In this sample, this clonotype turned up a few times. V gene TRBV11-3 combines with J gene TRBJ1-1; perhaps TRBD1 as D (5 bases). CDR3 length: 13 amino acids. Germline V gene data show CDR1 as SGHNT and CDR2 as YENEEA. Trimming took 8 bases from V and 1 from J, leaving 11 bases between them. This chain's CDR3 is CASARTGNTEAFF. The DNA for the CDR3 is TGTGCCAGCGCACGAACAGGGAACACTGAAGCTTTCTTT.

The chain combines TRBV6-6 with TRBJ2-7, with TRBD2 matching 7 bases. Germline V gene lookup returns CDR1 MNHNY and CDR2 SVGAGI (reference sequence). V shed 2 bases and J 5 bases; nucleotides not matched to a gene: 3. The CDR3 runs 13 residues. The CDR3 coding sequence is TGTGCCAGCAGTTACAATGGGGGGGACGAGCAGTACTTC. This sequence encodes CASSYNGGDEQYF.

This chain connects TRBV12-3 or TRBV12-4 to TRBJ2-5; D call uncertain. The CDR3 is made up of 12 amino acids. Trimming stripped 6 bases from V and 0 bases from J, with 5 bases between. The CDR3: CASRGNQETQYF. The CDR3 nucleotides are TGTGCCAGCAGGGGGAACCAAGAGACCCAGTACTTC.

The J gene is TRBJ2-5, the V gene TRBV19; D may correspond to TRBD1 or TRBD2 (5 bases each). The ends were cut back, 3 bases at V and 5 bases at J, with 19 bases in the middle. Germline loops: CDR1 LNHDA, CDR2 SQIVND (reference sequence). This CDR3 contains 16 residues. This chain's CDR3 is CASSMGVWGPAETQYF. For the CDR3, the DNA is TGTGCCAGTAGTATGGGAGTATGGGGCCCCGCGGAGACCCAGTACTTC.

This clonotype showed up many times. This chain uses TRBV2 with TRBJ2-1; D possibly corresponds to TRBD2 (6 bases). Germline-derived CDR1 and CDR2 are SNHLY and FYNNEI. This CDR3 is 17 amino acids long. Trimming removed 7 bases at V and 0 bases at J, with 19 bases between. CDR3 DNA sequence: TGTGCCAGCAATCTAATGTCGGGACTGAGCTCCTACAATGAGCAGTTCTTC. This codes for CASNLMSGLSSYNEQFF.

The sample holds a few counts of this clonotype. This chain joins TRBV4-2 and TRBJ1-1; D is uncertain. CDR1 is LGHNA and CDR2 is YNFKEQ in the germline V gene. The CDR3 extends over 14 amino acids. The V end was cut by 4 bases, the J end by 0 bases, with 9 bases between. The CDR3, as DNA: TGTGCCAGCAGCCCCCTCTGGGTGAACACTGAAGCTTTCTTT. This translates into CASSPLWVNTEAFF.